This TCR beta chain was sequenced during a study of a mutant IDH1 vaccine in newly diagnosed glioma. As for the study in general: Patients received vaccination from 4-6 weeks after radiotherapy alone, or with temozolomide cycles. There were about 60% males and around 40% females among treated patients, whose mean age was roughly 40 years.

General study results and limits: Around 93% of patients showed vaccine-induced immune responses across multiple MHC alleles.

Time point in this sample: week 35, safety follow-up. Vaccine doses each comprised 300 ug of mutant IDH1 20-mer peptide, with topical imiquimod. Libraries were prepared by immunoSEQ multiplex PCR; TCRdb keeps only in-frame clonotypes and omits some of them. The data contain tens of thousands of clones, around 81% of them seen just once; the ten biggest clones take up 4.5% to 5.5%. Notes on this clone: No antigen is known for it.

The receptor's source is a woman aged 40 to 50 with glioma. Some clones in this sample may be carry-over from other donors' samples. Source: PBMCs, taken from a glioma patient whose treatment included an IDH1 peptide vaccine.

The CDR3 reads CASGSSSYNEQFF. In DNA, the CDR3 is TGCGCCAGCGGGTCGAGCTCCTACAATGAGCAGTTCTTC. The chain joins TRBV10-2 to TRBJ2-1, with unresolved D. Trimming shortened V by 8 bases and J by 0 bases, and 8 bases separated the two germline ends. Germline lookup yields CDR1 WSHSY and CDR2 SAAADI. The CDR3 sequence is 13 residues long.